This T cell receptor (beta chain) was found in a study of blood T cell repertoires in COVID-19. Repertoires were generated with immunoSEQ multiplex PCR, while TCRdb's copy carries only in-frame clones and drops some. The sample has 100,000 or so clones, 75% to 95% seen once. The CDR3 loop spans 15 amino acids. The ends were cut back, 6 bases at V and 0 bases at J, with 13 bases in the middle. Germline assignment: CDR1 MNHEY and CDR2 SVGAGI. This clone has only one observation. This clonotype was obtained from a woman in her forties or fifties in a cohort sampled during active COVID-19. The sequencing input was peripheral blood. The V and J genes are TRBV6-5 and TRBJ2-3; D may be TRBD1 (5 bases). For the CDR3, the DNA is TGTGCCAGCAGCTCGCGACAGAGAAGCACAGATACGCAGTATTTT. It translates to CASSSRQRSTDTQYF.